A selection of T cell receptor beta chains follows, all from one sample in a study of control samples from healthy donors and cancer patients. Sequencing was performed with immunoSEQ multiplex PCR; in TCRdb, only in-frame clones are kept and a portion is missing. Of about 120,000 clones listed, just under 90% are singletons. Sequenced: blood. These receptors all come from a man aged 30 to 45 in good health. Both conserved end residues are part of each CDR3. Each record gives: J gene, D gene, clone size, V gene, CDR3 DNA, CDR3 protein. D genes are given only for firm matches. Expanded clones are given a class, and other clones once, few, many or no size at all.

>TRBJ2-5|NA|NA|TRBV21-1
TGTGCCAGCAGCGGGAGACTGAGAGGGTCGGAAGAGACCCAGTACTTC
CASSGRLRGSEETQYF
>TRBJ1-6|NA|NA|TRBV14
TGTGCCAGCAGCCAAGTTCAGAATTCACCCCTCCACTTT
CASSQVQNSPLHF
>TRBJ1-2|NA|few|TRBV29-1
TGCAGCGTTGAAAGGCTCACAGACGGCTACACCTTC
CSVERLTDGYTF
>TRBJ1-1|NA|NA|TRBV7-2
TGTGCCAGCAGCTTCCAGGGAGTCTCCAACACTGAAGCTTTCTTT
CASSFQGVSNTEAFF
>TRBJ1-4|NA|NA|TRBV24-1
TGTGCCACCAGTGACCGGACCCTAGGAGGTGAAAAACTGTTTTTT
CATSDRTLGGEKLFF
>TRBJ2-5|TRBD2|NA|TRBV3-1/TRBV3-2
TGTGCCAGCAGCCTGCGGGGGGTCCAAGAGACCCAGTACTTC
CASSLRGVQETQYF
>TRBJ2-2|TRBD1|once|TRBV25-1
TGTGCCAGCAGTGCGAGGACAGGGCGAACCGGGGAGCTGTTTTTT
CASSARTGRTGELFF
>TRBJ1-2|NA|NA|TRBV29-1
TGCAGCGTTGCAAAGGGGGGCTACACCTTC
CSVAKGGYTF
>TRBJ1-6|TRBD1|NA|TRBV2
TGTGCCGGGGCCGGGACAGGGAATAATTCACCCCTCCACTTT
CAGAGTGNNSPLHF
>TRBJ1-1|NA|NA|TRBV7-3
TGTGCCAGCAGCACAACAGGGAACGCTGAAGCTTTCTTT
CASSTTGNAEAFF
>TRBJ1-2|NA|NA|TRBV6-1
TGTGCCAGCAGTGAACTAGGGCGCGGCTACACCTTC
CASSELGRGYTF
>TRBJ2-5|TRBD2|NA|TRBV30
TGTGCCTGGAGTGCGATAGCGGGGGGGATACAAGAGACCCAGTACTTC
CAWSAIAGGIQETQYF
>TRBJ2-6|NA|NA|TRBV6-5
TGTGCCAGCGGGGCAGCCGGGGCCAACGTCCTGACTTTC
CASGAAGANVLTF
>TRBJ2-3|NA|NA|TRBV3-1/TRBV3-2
TGTGCCAGCAGCCAAGGACAGAGCACAGATACGCAGTATTTT
CASSQGQSTDTQYF
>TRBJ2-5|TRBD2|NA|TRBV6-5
TGTGCCAGCAGTTTGATAGCGGGGGTCCAAGAGACCCAGTACTTC
CASSLIAGVQETQYF
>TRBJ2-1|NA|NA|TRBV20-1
TGCAGTGCTAGTATGAGGGGGTTCTACAATGAGCAGTTCTTC
CSASMRGFYNEQFF
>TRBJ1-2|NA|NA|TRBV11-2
TGTGCCAGCAGCTTAGCAGGGGTGAACTATGGCTACACCTTC
CASSLAGVNYGYTF
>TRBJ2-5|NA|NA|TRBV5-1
TGCGCCAGCAGCTTGTACAGGTCGCTAACCGACCAAGAGACCCAGTACTTC
CASSLYRSLTDQETQYF
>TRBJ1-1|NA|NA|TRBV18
TGTGCCAGCTCACCACGGGAAGGGCCCACTGAAGCTTTCTTT
CASSPREGPTEAFF
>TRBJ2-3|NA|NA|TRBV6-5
TGTGCCAGCAGTTCCCCAAGCGGAGCTACGCAGTATTTT
CASSSPSGATQYF
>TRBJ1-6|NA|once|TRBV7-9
TGTGCCAGCAGCTTGGGGAATTCACCCCTCCACTTT
CASSLGNSPLHF
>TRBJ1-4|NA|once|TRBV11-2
TGTGCCAGCAGCTTATCAACGGGAAATGAAAAACTGTTTTTT
CASSLSTGNEKLFF
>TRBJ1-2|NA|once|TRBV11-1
TGTGCCAGCAGCTCCCAGGACTATGGCTACACCTTC
CASSSQDYGYTF
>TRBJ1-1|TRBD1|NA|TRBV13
TGTGCCAGCAGTTACCGGGACAGAACTGAAGCTTTCTTT
CASSYRDRTEAFF
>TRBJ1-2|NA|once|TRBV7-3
TGTGCCAGCAGCTTAATGACCGCTAACTATGGCTACACCTTC
CASSLMTANYGYTF